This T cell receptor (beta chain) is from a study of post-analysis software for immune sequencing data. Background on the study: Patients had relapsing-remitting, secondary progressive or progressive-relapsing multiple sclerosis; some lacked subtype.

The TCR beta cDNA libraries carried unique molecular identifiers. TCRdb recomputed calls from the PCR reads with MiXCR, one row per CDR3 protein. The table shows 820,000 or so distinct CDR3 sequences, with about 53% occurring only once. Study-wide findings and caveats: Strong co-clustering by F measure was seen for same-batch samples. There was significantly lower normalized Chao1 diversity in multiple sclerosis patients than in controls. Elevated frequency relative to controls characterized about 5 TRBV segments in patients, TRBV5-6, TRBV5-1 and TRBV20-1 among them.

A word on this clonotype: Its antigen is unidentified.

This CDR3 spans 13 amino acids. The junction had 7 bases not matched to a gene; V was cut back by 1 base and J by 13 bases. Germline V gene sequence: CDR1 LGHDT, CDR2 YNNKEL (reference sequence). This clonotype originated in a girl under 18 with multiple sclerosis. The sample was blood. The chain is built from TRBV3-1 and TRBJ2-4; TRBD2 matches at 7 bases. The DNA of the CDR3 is TGTGCCAGCAGCCAAGGGGACCGGGGGGACCAGTACTTC. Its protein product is CASSQGDRGDQYF.